This section outlines one T cell receptor beta chain sequence together with its context. Antigen: not known. The data are from a study of shared clonotypes between healthy human individuals. Donors, healthy HIV-negative adults, lacked recent acute infections or vaccinations. Findings and caveats of the study: Rarefaction indicated that sorted-subset sequencing remained incomplete although depth was large.

The CDR3 length is 16 residues. Germline assignment: CDR1 SGHRS and CDR2 YFSETQ. The DNA input per sorted-subset replicate PCR was about 190 ng, corresponding to 30,000 or so T cell genomes. Libraries were prepared by immunoSEQ multiplex PCR; TCRdb keeps only in-frame clonotypes and omits some of them. This sample has hundreds of thousands of clones, with about 97% found just once. This TCR was recovered from a woman aged 25 to 39 in good health. The rearrangement uses TRBV5-1 and TRBJ2-5, with 8 bases that match TRBD1. The DNA matches TRBJ2-7 better at its end, which makes the J call doubtful. Material: naive CD4+ T cells sorted from blood. Subset described: CD45RA+ positively selected. CDR3 sequence reads: CASSLGPGQETREQYF. The DNA for the CDR3 is TGCGCCAGCAGCTTGGGCCCGGGACAGGAGACCCGCGAGCAGTACTTC.